This T cell receptor (beta chain) was captured in a study of identical twins. In its sample, this clonotype was seen a few times. Its antigen is unknown. CDR1 MDHEN and CDR2 SYDVKM come from the germline V gene. The CDR3 runs to 17 residues. The ends were cut back, 2 bases at V and 1 base at J, with 17 bases in the middle. Unique molecular identifiers were present on cDNA, and template switching added a universal primer site. TCRdb reanalysed the 5' RACE reads using MiXCR and keeps one entry per CDR3 protein. The sample has approximately 600,000 distinct CDR3 sequences, less than 9% seen once. Findings of the study overall: Clonotypes of the beta chain that were abundant in cord blood carried fewer insertions (memory repertoires showed none).

This sample also belongs to another study, concerning yellow fever vaccine responses in identical twins.

The TCR sequence derives from a woman between 18 and 29 years old in good health. The sample taken for sequencing was PBMCs. The chain employs TRBV28 and TRBJ1-1; perhaps TRBD1 as D (6 bases). Written as DNA, the CDR3 is TGTGCCAGCAGTTTACAGGTCGGGGGGCAGTGGAACACTGAAGCTTTCTTT. Its protein is CASSLQVGGQWNTEAFF.